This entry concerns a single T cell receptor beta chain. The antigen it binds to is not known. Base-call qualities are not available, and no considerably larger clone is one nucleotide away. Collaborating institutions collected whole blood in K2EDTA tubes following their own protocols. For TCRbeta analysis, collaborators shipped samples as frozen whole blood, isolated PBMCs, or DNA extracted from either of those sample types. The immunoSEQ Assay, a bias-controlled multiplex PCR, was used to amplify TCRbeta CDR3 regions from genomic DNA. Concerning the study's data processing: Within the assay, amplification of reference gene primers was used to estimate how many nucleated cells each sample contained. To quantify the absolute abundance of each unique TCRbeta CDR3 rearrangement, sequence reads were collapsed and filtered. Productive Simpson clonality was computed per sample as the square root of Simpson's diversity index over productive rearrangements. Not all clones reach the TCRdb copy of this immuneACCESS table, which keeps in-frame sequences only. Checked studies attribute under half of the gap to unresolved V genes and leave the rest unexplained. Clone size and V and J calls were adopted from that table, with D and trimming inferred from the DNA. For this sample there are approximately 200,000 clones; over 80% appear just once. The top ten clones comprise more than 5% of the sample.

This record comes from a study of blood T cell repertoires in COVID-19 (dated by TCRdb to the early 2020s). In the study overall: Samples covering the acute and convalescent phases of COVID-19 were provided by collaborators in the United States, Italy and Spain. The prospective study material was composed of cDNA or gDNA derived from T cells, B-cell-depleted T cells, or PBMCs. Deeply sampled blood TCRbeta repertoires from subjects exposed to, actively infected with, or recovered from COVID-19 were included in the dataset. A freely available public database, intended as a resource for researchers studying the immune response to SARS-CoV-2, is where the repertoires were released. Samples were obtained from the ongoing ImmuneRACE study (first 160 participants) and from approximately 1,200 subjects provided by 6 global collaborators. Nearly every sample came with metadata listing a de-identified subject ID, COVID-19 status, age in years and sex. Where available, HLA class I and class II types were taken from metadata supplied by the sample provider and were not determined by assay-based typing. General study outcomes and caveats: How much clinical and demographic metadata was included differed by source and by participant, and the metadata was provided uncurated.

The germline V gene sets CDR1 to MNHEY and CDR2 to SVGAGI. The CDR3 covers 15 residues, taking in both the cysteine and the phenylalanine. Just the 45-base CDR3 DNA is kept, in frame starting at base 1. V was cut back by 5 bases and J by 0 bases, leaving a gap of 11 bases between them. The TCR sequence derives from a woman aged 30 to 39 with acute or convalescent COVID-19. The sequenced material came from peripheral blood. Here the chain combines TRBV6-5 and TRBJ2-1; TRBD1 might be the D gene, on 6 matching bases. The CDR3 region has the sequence CASSIRGSSYNEQFF. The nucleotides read TGTGCCAGCAGTATCAGGGGAAGCTCCTACAATGAGCAGTTCTTC.